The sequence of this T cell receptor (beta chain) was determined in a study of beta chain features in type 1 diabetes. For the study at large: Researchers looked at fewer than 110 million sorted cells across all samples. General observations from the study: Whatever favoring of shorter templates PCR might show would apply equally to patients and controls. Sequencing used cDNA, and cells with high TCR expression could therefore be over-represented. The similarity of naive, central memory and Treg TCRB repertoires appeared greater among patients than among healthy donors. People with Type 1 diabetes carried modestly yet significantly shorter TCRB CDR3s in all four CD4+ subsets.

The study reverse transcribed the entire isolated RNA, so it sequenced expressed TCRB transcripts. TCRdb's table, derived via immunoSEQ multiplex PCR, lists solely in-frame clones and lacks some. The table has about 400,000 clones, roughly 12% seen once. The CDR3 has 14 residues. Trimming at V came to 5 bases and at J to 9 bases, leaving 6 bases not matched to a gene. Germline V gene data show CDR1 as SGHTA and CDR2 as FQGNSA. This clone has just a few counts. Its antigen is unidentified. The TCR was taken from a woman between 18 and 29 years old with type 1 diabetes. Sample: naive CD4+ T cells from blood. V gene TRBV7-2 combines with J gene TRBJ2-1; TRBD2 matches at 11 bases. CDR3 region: CASSPLAGVGEQFF. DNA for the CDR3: TGTGCCAGCAGCCCACTAGCGGGAGTGGGTGAGCAGTTCTTC. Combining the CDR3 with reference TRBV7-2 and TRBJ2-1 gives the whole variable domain GAGVSQSPSNKVTEKGKDVELRCDPISGHTALYWYRQSLGQGLEFLIYFQGNSAPDKSGLPSDRFSAERTGGSVSTLTIQRTQQEDSAVYLCASSPLAGVGEQFFGPGTRLTVL.